Listed below are T cell receptor beta chains from one sample, sequenced in a study of blood T cell repertoires in COVID-19. Clones were read by immunoSEQ multiplex PCR, and TCRdb kept only the in-frame ones, dropping some. The sample includes 63,000 or so clones, around 90% of them seen just once. The sample consisted of peripheral blood. The receptor set was obtained from a human donor in a cohort sampled during active COVID-19. The CDR3 runs from the conserved cysteine through the conserved F or W. The D gene is left open where the match is weak. Clone size is stated in some rows and not others, as once, few, many or a class when expanded.

TRBD1	TRBV5-1	TRBJ1-2	-	TGCGCCAGCAGCCCGGGACAGATCGACTATGGCTACACCTTC	CASSPGQIDYGYTF
TRBD2	TRBV29-1	TRBJ2-1	-	TGCAGCGTTGAAGAAATAGCGGGAGGAGGGGAGGAGCAGTTCTTC	CSVEEIAGGGEEQFF
TRBD1	TRBV3-1/TRBV3-2	TRBJ2-5	-	TGTGCCAGCAGCCAAAAAACCAGGGGGCGCCAGGAGACCCAGTACTTC	CASSQKTRGRQETQYF
TRBD2	TRBV24-1	TRBJ2-7	-	TGTGCCACCAGTGACCAGGTGGGCACGCAGGGAGGGTTGCAGTACTTC	CATSDQVGTQGGLQYF
TRBD1	TRBV2	TRBJ1-2	-	TGTGCCAGCAGATACAGGGGACCCTATGGCTACACCTTC	CASRYRGPYGYTF
-	TRBV6-2/TRBV6-3	TRBJ2-7	once	TGTGCCAGCAGTCGATACTCGGACTGGGGGACTTACGAGCAGTACTTC	CASSRYSDWGTYEQYF
-	TRBV4-2	TRBJ1-4	-	TGTGCCAGCAGCCCCCTGGGGGGGAGGGCTAATGAAAAACTGTTTTTT	CASSPLGGRANEKLFF
-	TRBV10-1	TRBJ2-7	few	TGCGCCAGTATTGGGTCCGCTAGCTCCTACGAGCAGTACTTC	CASIGSASSYEQYF
-	TRBV15	TRBJ2-2	-	TGTGCCACCAGCGGCCAAGAGGACACCGGGGAGCTGTTTTTT	CATSGQEDTGELFF
-	TRBV10-3	TRBJ1-2	few	TGTGCCATCAGTGAGTCCCGGGACTCCCTGAGATACACCTTC	CAISESRDSLRYTF
TRBD2	TRBV12-5	TRBJ2-3	-	TGTGCTAGTGGTGGGACTAGCGGGGGGAGGACAGATACGCAGTATTTT	CASGGTSGGRTDTQYF
-	TRBV6-4	TRBJ2-1	-	TGTGCCAGCAGTGAAAAAGCGGGCTCCTACAATGAGCAGTTCTTC	CASSEKAGSYNEQFF
TRBD2	TRBV4-1	TRBJ2-5	-	TGCGCCAGCAGCCAAGCCCCGGGACTAGCGGGAGTGGGGGAGACCCAGTACTTC	CASSQAPGLAGVGETQYF
-	TRBV3-1/TRBV3-2	TRBJ1-6	-	TGTGCCAGCAGCCAAGGGACTTTTTATAATTCACCCCTCCACTTT	CASSQGTFYNSPLHF
-	TRBV29-1	TRBJ2-2	-	TGCAGCGTTGGATCCAGAAACACCGGGGAGCTGTTTTTT	CSVGSRNTGELFF